This T cell receptor (beta chain) is from a study of PD-L1 blockade in urothelial cancer. Background on the study: At 6 weeks and at 3 weeks (second dose) after treatment start, blood was analyzed.

Time point here: pretreatment peripheral blood. Metastatic or locally advanced urothelial carcinoma was present in the patients. The study collected 1 to 8 samples per patient, pretreatment and on-treatment. Here immunoSEQ multiplex PCR was the method, and the copy in TCRdb shows in-frame clones only, minus some. The sample lists some 87,000 clones, 80% to 90% occurring once. The CDR3 contains 15 residues. V lost 2 bases and J lost 7; bases outside the gene matches: 6. Germline V gene sequence: CDR1 MNHNY, CDR2 SVGAGI (reference sequence). The TCR sequence derives from a man aged 55 to 70 with urothelial cancer. Source: PBMCs, taken around atezolizumab (anti-PD-L1) treatment. The chain employs TRBV6-6 and TRBJ2-1; 9 bases are shared with TRBD2. In DNA form, the CDR3 reads TGTGCCAGCAGTTACGGACTAGCGCTGGGTAATGAGCAGTTCTTC. Residues: CASSYGLALGNEQFF.